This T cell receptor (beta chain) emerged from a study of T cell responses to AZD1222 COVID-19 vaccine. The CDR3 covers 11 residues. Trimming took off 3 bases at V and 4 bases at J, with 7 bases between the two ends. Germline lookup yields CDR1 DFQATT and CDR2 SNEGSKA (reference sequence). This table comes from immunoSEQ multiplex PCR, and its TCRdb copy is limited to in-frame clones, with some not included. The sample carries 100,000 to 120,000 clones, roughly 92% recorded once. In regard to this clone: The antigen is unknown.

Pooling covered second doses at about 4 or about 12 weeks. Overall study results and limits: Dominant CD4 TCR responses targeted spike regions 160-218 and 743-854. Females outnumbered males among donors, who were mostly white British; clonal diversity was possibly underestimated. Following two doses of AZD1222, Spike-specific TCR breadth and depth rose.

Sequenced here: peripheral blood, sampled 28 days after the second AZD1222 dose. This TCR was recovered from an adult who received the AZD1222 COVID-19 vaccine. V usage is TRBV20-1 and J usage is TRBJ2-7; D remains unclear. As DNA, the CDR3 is TGCAGTGCTAGTGGCTATTACGAGCAGTACTTC. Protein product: CSASGYYEQYF.